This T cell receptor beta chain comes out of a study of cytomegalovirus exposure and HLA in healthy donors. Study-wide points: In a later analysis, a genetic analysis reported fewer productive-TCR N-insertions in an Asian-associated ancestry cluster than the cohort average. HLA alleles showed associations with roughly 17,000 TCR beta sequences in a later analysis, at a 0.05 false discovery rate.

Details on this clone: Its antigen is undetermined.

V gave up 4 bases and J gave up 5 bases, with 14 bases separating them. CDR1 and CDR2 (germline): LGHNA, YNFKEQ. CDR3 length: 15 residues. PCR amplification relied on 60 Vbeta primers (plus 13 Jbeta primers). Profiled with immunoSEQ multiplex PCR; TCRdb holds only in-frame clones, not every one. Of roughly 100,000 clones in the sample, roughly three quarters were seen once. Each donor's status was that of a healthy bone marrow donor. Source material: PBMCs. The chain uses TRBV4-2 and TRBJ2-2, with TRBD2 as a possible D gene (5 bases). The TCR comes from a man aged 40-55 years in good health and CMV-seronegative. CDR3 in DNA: TGTGCCAGCAGCCCCGGTAGACTACAGACCGGGGAGCTGTTTTTT. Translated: CASSPGRLQTGELFF.